This T cell receptor (beta chain) was recovered during a study of cytotoxic CD8 clonotypes in ibrutinib-treated CLL. As for the study in general: Response samples were taken after a median around eleven months of treatment, range 6 to 36.

Concerning this clone: Its antigen is unidentified.

Whole-study results and caveats: Rare overall, public clonotypes shrank or held steady under therapy. The clonality went up when patients responded to ibrutinib and dropped back toward baseline at progression.

Target depth was 1 in 200,000 to 1 in 1 million T cells, about 10x per clonotype. Here immunoSEQ multiplex PCR was the method, and the copy in TCRdb shows in-frame clones only, minus some. The profile shows some 92,000 clones, 60% to 80% of them singletons. Germline lookup yields CDR1 SGHDN and CDR2 FVKESK. Trimming took off 1 base at V and 6 bases at J, with 13 bases between the two ends. CDR3 size: 15 residues. V usage is TRBV14 and J usage is TRBJ2-1; no firm D call. The origin of this receptor is a human donor with chronic lymphocytic leukemia. This sample comprised PBMCs, obtained after 24 months of ibrutinib treatment. The DNA of the CDR3 is TGTGCCAGCAGCCAAGGTGGTAGTTATGTCAATGAGCAGTTCTTC. This translates into CASSQGGSYVNEQFF.